One and the same sample provided the 15 T cell receptor beta chains below, sequenced in a study of T cell repertoires in cytomegalovirus infection. TCRdb re-derived calls from the reads in MiXCR, one entry per CDR3 protein. The data contain 120,000 to 150,000 distinct CDR3 sequences, roughly 6.5% of them seen just once; the ten biggest clones take up over 15%. The sample was PBMCs. All receptors come from a human donor in good health (CMV status not recorded). Some clones in this sample may be carry-over from other donors' samples.

This clonotype showed up just a few times. The chain has TRBV28 and TRBJ2-5; D possibly uses TRBD1 or TRBD2 (6 bases each). The CDR3 covers 14 residues. Trimming left V 2 bases short and J 6 bases short, with 13 bases between. The V gene's germline CDR1 is MDHEN and CDR2 SYDVKM. CDR3 loop: CASSLTGAGKTQYF. The DNA for the CDR3 is TGTGCCAGCAGTTTAACGGGGGCCGGGAAGACCCAGTACTTC. The whole variable domain, remainder taken from reference TRBV28 and TRBJ2-5, is DVKVTQSSRYLVKRTGEKVFLECVQDMDHENMFWYRQDPGLGLRLIYFSYDVKMKEKGDIPEGYSVSREKKERFSLILESASTNQTSMYLCASSLTGAGKTQYFGPGTRLLVL.

This clonotype was seen more than once but under ten times. V usage is TRBV28 and J usage is TRBJ2-7; 7 nucleotides agree with TRBD1. Germline trimming cut 4 bases from V and 9 bases from J; bases unmatched to any gene: 12. The germline V gene encodes CDR1 MDHEN and CDR2 SYDVKM. This CDR3 comprises 14 residues. The CDR3: CASSWTGGRVGQYF. In DNA, the CDR3 is TGTGCCAGCAGTTGGACAGGCGGAAGAGTGGGGCAGTACTTC.

This clonotype occurred many times. The V gene is TRBV4-2, the J gene TRBJ2-1; D might be TRBD1 (6 bases). The germline V gene encodes CDR1 LGHNA and CDR2 YNFKEQ. V lost 2 bases and J 7 bases, leaving 18 bases between the germline ends. The CDR3 runs to 16 residues. The CDR3 bases are TGTGCCAGCAGCCAACAACTAGGGGGAGCTCGTAATGAGCAGTTCTTC. Translated: CASSQQLGGARNEQFF.

This clonotype was seen more than once but under ten times. V gene TRBV19 combines with J gene TRBJ1-5; D call uncertain. Trimming removed 3 bases from V and 0 bases from J, with 3 bases in between. Germline V gene data show CDR1 as LNHDA and CDR2 as SQIVND (reference sequence). The CDR3 length is 13 residues. The CDR3: CASSISSNQPQHF. The CDR3 bases are TGTGCCAGTAGTATCAGTAGCAATCAGCCCCAGCATTTT.

In its sample, this clonotype was seen many times. This chain joins TRBV29-1 and TRBJ1-1; 7 nucleotides agree with TRBD1. The ends lost 7 bases at V and 1 base at J; junction bases unmatched: 12. This CDR3 is 15 amino acids long. Per germline, CDR1 SQVTM and CDR2 ANQGSEA. In DNA form, the CDR3 reads TGCAGCGCCCTGGCATCGGGACAGCCGAACACTGAAGCTTTCTTT. As protein: CSALASGQPNTEAFF.

There are many counts of this clonotype. This chain links TRBV7-2 with TRBJ2-1; the match to TRBD2 covers 9 bases. The germline CDR1 and CDR2 sequences are SGHTA and FQGNSA. The V segment lost 0 bases and the J segment 6 bases; nucleotides outside the gene matches: 3. The length of the CDR3 is 15 residues. Written as DNA, the CDR3 is TGTGCCAGCAGCTTAGCGGGGCGGGGGGGCAATGAGCAGTTCTTC. Its translation is CASSLAGRGGNEQFF. The full variable domain, its missing parts supplied by reference TRBV7-2 and TRBJ2-1, is GAGVSQSPSNKVTEKGKDVELRCDPISGHTALYWYRQSLGQGLEFLIYFQGNSAPDKSGLPSDRFSAERTGGSVSTLTIQRTQQEDSAVYLCASSLAGRGGNEQFFGPGTRLTVL.

This clonotype was found many times. The rearrangement joins TRBV7-2 to TRBJ2-5; no clear D. The CDR3 runs 12 residues. The V and J ends lost 5 bases and 14 bases respectively, with 18 bases between them. Looked up from germline, CDR1 is SGHTA and CDR2 is FQGNSA. DNA of the CDR3: TGTGCCAGCAGCCTCGGACCGCAGCAAAAATACTTC. Its translation is CASSLGPQQKYF.

This clonotype was observed many times. The gene calls are TRBV20-1 and TRBJ2-1; TRBD2 matches at 8 bases. Germline-derived CDR1 and CDR2 are DFQATT and SNEGSKA (reference sequence). This CDR3 comprises 17 residues. The V segment lost 4 bases and the J segment 9 bases; nucleotides outside the gene matches: 20. The CDR3 bases are TGCAGTGCTAAAAACCCCAGGAGCGGGGGACCGGGGGGTGAGCAGTTCTTC. Translating it yields CSAKNPRSGGPGGEQFF.

Turning to this clonotype: A read error is possible here, since a much larger clone lies one base away. Given the absence of the conserved phenylalanine or tryptophan at the CDR3 end, a read error is likely. The chain recombines TRBV25-1 with TRBJ1-2; no definite D call. The length of the CDR3 is 11 residues. The V end lost 1 base, the J end lost 6 bases, and 3 bases lay between the germline ends. Germline CDR1 is MGHDK and CDR2 is SYGVNS. The CDR3 nucleotides are TGTGCCAGCAGTGAATTAAATGGCTACACCTTA. This gives the protein CASSELNGYTL.

This chain links TRBV5-6 with TRBJ2-5, with D perhaps being TRBD1 or TRBD2 (5 bases each). The CDR3 loop spans 15 amino acids. V lost 2 bases and J lost 6, with 17 bases in between. Germline values: CDR1 SGHDT, CDR2 YYEEEE. The CDR3 loop reads CASSFQGAPGKTQYF. In nucleotides, the CDR3 is TGTGCCAGCAGCTTTCAGGGAGCTCCGGGAAAGACCCAGTACTTC. The complete variable domain, with remaining parts taken from reference TRBV5-6 and TRBJ2-5, reads DAGVTQSPTHLIKTRGQQVTLRCSPKSGHDTVSWYQQALGQGPQFIFQYYEEEERQRGNFPDRFSGHQFPNYSSELNVNALLLGDSALYLCASSFQGAPGKTQYFGPGTRLLVL.

This clonotype was detected many times. This chain joins TRBV28 and TRBJ2-7; the D call may be TRBD1 or TRBD2 (5 bases each). The CDR3 spans 13 residues. Germline loops: CDR1 MDHEN, CDR2 SYDVKM. V lost 8 bases and J 3 bases, leaving 14 bases between the germline ends. The CDR3 DNA follows: TGTGCCAGCCTCGGGGCTCCTTACTACGAGCAGTACTTC. Translating it yields CASLGAPYYEQYF.

The rearrangement links TRBV15 to TRBJ2-3; 7 positions match TRBD2. The CDR3 runs 15 residues. V gave up 4 bases and J gave up 1 base; unmatched junction bases: 5. Germline CDR1 reads LNHNV; CDR2 reads YYDKDF (reference sequence). The CDR3 reads CATSIGRGGTDTQYF. The DNA of the CDR3 is TGTGCCACCAGCATAGGACGGGGGGGCACAGATACGCAGTATTTT.

The sample holds many counts of this clonotype. The V and J genes are TRBV28 and TRBJ1-1, with a possible D match to TRBD1 (6 bases). Germline lookup yields CDR1 MDHEN and CDR2 SYDVKM. The CDR3 has 14 amino acids. The ends were cut back, 7 bases at V and 9 bases at J, with 21 bases in the middle. The CDR3 protein is CASTPDSLPGKAFF. Here the CDR3 DNA reads TGTGCCAGCACCCCGGACAGCCTTCCAGGGAAAGCTTTCTTT.

A remark on this clonotype: This may come from a read error, since a much larger clone is one base off. V usage is TRBV28 and J usage is TRBJ1-2; weak D call: TRBD1 (5 bases). CDR3 length: 11 residues. In germline, CDR1 is MDHEN, CDR2 SYDVKM. V lost 11 bases and J 10 bases, leaving 17 bases between the germline ends. The CDR3 sequence: CASREGVDYTF. The CDR3 bases are TGTGCCTCCAGGGAGGGTGTGGACTACACCTTC.

The rearrangement joins TRBV6-2 or TRBV6-3 to TRBJ2-7; D is possibly TRBD2 (6 bases). The CDR3 totals 12 residues. Germline V lookup: CDR1 MNHEY, CDR2 SVGEGT. With 6 bases removed from V and 3 bases from J, the gap between germline ends came to 9 bases. CDR3 region: CASSWGVYEQYF. Here the CDR3 DNA reads TGTGCCAGCAGCTGGGGGGTCTACGAGCAGTACTTC.